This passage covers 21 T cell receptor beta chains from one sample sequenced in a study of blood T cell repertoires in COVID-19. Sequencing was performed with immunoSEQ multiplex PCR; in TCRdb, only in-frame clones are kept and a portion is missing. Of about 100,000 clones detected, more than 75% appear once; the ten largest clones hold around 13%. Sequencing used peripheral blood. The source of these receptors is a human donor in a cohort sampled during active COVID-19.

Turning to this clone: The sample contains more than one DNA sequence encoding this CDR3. The CDR3 nucleotides read TGTGCCAGCAGCACAGGACAGGGAGGGCAGCCCCAGCATTTT. Its protein product is CASSTGQGGQPQHF. The chain is built from TRBV7-2 and TRBJ1-5, with 8 bases identical to TRBD1. Germline V gene lookup returns CDR1 SGHTA and CDR2 FQGNSA. The length of the CDR3 is 14 residues. V shed 5 bases, J shed 7 bases, and the junction held 7 bases outside the gene matches. The entire variable domain, with the rest obtained from reference TRBV7-2 and TRBJ1-5, is as follows: GAGVSQSPSNKVTEKGKDVELRCDPISGHTALYWYRQSLGQGLEFLIYFQGNSAPDKSGLPSDRFSAERTGGSVSTLTIQRTQQEDSAVYLCASSTGQGGQPQHFGDGTRLSIL.

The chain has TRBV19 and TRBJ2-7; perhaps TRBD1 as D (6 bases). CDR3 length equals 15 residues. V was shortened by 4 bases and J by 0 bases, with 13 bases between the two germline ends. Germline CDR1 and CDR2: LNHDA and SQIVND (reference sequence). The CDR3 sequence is CASSTVWGPSYEQYF. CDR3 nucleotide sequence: TGTGCCAGTAGTACCGTCTGGGGGCCCTCCTACGAGCAGTACTTC.

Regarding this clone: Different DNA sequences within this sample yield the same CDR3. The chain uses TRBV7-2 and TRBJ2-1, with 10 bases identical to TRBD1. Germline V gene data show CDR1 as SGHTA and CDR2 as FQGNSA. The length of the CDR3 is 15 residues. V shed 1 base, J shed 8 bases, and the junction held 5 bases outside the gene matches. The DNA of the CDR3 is TGTGCCAGCAGCTTAGGGGGGACAGGGGTCGATGAGCAGTTCTTC. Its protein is CASSLGGTGVDEQFF. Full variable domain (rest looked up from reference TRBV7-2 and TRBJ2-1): GAGVSQSPSNKVTEKGKDVELRCDPISGHTALYWYRQSLGQGLEFLIYFQGNSAPDKSGLPSDRFSAERTGGSVSTLTIQRTQQEDSAVYLCASSLGGTGVDEQFFGPGTRLTVL.

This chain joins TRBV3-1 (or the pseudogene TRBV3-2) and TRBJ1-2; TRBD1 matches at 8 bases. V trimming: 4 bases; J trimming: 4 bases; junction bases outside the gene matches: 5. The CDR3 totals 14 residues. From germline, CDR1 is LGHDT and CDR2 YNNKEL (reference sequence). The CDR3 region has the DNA TGTGCCAGCAGCCTTATGGACAGGGTCTATGGCTACACCTTC. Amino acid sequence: CASSLMDRVYGYTF.

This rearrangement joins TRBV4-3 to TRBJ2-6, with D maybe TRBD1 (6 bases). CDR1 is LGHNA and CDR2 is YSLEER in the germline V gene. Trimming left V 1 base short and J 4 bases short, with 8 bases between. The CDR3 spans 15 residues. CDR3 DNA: TGCGCCAGCAGCCAAGGACAGGCCGGGGCCAACGTCCTGACTTTC. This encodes CASSQGQAGANVLTF.

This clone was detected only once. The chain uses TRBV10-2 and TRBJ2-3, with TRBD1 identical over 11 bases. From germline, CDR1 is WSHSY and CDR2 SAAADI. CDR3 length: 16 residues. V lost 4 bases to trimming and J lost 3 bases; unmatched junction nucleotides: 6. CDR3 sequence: CASSGGQGVPTDTQYF. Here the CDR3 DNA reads TGCGCCAGCAGTGGGGGACAGGGGGTTCCTACAGATACGCAGTATTTT.

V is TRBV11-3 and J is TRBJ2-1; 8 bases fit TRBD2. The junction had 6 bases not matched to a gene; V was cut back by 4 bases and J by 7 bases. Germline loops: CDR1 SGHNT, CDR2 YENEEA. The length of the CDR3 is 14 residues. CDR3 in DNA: TGTGCCAGCAGCTCCGGACTAGCAGTAAATGAGCAGTTCTTC. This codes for CASSSGLAVNEQFF.

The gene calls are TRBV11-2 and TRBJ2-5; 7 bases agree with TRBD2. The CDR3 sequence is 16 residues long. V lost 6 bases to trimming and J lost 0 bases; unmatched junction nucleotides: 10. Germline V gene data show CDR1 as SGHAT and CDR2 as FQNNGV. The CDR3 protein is CASSPRGDKYQETQYF. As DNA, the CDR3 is TGTGCCAGCAGTCCCCGGGGGGATAAGTACCAAGAGACCCAGTACTTC.

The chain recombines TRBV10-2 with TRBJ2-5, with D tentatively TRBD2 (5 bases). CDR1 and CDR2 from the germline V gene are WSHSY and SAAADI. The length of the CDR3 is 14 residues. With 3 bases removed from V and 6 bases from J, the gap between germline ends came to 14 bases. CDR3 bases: TGCGCCAGCAGTGAAACCTACGGAGGCCAGACCCAGTACTTC. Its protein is CASSETYGGQTQYF.

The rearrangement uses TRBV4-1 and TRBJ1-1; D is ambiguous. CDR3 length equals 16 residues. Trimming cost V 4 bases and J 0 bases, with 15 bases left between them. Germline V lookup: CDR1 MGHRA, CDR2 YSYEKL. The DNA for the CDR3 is TGCGCCAGCAGCCCCCCAGGTGTCGGGATGAACACTGAAGCTTTCTTT. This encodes CASSPPGVGMNTEAFF.

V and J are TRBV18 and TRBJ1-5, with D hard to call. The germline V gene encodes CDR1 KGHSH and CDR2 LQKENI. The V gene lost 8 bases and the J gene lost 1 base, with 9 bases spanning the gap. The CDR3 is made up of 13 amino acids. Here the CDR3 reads CASADGSNQPQHF. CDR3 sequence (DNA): TGTGCCAGCGCCGACGGGAGCAATCAGCCCCAGCATTTT. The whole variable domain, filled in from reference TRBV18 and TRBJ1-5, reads NAGVMQNPRHLVRRRGQEARLRCSPMKGHSHVYWYRQLPEEGLKFMVYLQKENIIDESGMPKERFSAEFPKEGPSILRIQQVVRGDSAAYFCASADGSNQPQHFGDGTRLSIL.

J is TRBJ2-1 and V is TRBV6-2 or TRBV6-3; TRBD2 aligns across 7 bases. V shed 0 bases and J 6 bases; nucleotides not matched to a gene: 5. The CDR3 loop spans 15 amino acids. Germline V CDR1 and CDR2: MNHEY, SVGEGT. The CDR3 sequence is CASSYSAGVGNEQFF. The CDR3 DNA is TGTGCCAGCAGTTACTCGGCGGGAGTCGGCAATGAGCAGTTCTTC.

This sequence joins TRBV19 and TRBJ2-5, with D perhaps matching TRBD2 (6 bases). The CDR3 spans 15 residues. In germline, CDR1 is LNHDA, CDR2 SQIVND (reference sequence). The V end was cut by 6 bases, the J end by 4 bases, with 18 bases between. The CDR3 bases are TGTGCCAGTAGACCCGGGGCGGGGTATAGAGAGACCCAGTACTTC. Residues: CASRPGAGYRETQYF.

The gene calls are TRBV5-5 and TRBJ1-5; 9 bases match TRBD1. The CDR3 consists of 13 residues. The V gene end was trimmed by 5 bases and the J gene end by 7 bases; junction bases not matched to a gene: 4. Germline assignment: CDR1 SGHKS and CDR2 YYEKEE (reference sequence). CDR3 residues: CASRQGAGQPQHF. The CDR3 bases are TGTGCCAGCAGACAGGGGGCGGGACAGCCCCAGCATTTT.

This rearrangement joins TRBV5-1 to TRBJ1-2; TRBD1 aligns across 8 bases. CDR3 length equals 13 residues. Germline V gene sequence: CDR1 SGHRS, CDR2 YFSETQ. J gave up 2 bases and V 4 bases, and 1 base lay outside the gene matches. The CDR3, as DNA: TGCGCCAGCAGCGGACAGGGAAACTATGGCTACACCTTC. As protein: CASSGQGNYGYTF.

In nucleotides, the CDR3 is TGTGCCAGTAGTATGGGAGCAGGCTACAATGAGCAGTTCTTC. This translates into CASSMGAGYNEQFF. This chain uses TRBV19 with TRBJ2-1; a possible D gene is TRBD2 (5 bases). V lost 3 bases and J lost 3, with 9 bases in between. This CDR3 spans 14 amino acids. The germline V gene has CDR1 LNHDA and CDR2 SQIVND (reference sequence).

The CDR3 nucleotides read TGTGCCAGCAGCTCACTAGCGGGGGGCCCGGGTACGCAGTATTTT. Translated, it gives CASSSLAGGPGTQYF. The chain has TRBV13 and TRBJ2-3; 12 bases are shared with TRBD2. V was pared by 4 bases and J by 8 bases, with 7 bases of the junction left unmatched. This CDR3 spans 15 amino acids. Germline CDR1 PRHDT, CDR2 FYEKMQ (reference sequence).

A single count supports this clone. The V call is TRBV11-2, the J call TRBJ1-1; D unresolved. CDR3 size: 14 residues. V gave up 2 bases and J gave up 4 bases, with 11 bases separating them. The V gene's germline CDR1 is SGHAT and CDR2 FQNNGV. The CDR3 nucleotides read TGTGCCAGCAGCTTAATCACCGTGGCCACTGAAGCTTTCTTT. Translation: CASSLITVATEAFF.

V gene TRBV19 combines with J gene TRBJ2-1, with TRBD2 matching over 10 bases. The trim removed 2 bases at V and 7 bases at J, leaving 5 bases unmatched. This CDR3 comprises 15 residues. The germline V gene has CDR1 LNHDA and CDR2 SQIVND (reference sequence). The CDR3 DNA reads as TGTGCCAGTAGTATATCGTCTAGCGGGGGAAATGAGCAGTTCTTC. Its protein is CASSISSSGGNEQFF. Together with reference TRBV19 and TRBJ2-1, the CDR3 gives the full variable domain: DGGITQSPKYLFRKEGQNVTLSCEQNLNHDAMYWYRQDPGQGLRLIYYSQIVNDFQKGDIAEGYSVSREKKESFPLTVTSAQKNPTAFYLCASSISSSGGNEQFFGPGTRLTVL.

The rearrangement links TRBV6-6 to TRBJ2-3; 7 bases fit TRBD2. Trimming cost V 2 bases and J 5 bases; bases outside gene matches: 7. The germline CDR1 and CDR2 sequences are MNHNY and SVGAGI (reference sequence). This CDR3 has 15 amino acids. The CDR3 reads CASSYDLAVRDTQYF. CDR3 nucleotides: TGTGCCAGCAGTTACGATCTAGCGGTTCGAGATACGCAGTATTTT.

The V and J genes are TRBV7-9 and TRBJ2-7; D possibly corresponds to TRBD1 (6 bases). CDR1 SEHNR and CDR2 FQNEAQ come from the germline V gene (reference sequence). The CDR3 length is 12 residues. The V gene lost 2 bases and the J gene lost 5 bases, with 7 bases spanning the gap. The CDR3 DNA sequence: TGTGCCAGCAGCTTAAAGGGGGACGAGCAGTACTTC. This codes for CASSLKGDEQYF.